This TCR beta chain was sequenced for a study of cytomegalovirus exposure and HLA in healthy donors. Study-wide background: The use of the same platform for the approximately 130 validation repertoires and the 550 to 850 first-cohort repertoires was reported by a later analysis. Study findings and constraints: Later, an analysis found that TCR clusters from the first cohort tended to co-occur in the roughly 110 validation repertoires. Many donors shared some public TCRs, even though most TCR sequences were rare.

The assay was immunoSEQ multiplex PCR, and TCRdb's table has in-frame clones only and misses some. The repertoire includes 120,000 or so clones, around 95% of them detected once, and 1.5% to 2% sits in the top ten. The CDR3 spans 14 residues. V gave up 3 bases and J gave up 0 bases; unmatched junction bases: 1. CDR1 is LNHDA, CDR2 SQIVND, per germline (reference sequence). It was the roughly 110-subject validation cohort, separate from the approximately 670-subject first cohort, to which the donors belonged. A remark on this clone: Its specificity is not known.

This clonotype originated in a man younger than 35 in good health and CMV-seronegative. The chain employs TRBV19 and TRBJ2-7, with TRBD2 matching 8 bases. The sequenced material came from PBMCs. CDR3 sequence (DNA): TGTGCCAGTAGTATCACTAGCGGCTCCTACGAGCAGTACTTC. It specifies CASSITSGSYEQYF.